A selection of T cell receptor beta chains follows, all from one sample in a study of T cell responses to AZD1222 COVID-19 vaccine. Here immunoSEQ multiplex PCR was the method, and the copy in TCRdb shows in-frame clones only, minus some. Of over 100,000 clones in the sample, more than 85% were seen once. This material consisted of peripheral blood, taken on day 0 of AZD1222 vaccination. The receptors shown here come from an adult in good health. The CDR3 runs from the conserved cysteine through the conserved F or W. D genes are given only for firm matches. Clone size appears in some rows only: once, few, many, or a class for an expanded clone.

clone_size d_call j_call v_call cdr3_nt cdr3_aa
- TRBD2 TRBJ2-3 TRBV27 TGTGCCAGCAGTTCAATAGCGGGGCTCACAGATACGCAGTATTTT CASSSIAGLTDTQYF
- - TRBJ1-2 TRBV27 TGTGCCAGCAGTTTAATGCCAGGGACCGTCTACACCTTC CASSLMPGTVYTF
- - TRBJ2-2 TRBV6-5 TGTGCCAGCAGTTACTCTGGCGGGGCCAACACCGGGGAGCTGTTTTTT CASSYSGGANTGELFF
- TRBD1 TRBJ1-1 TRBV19 TGTGCCAGTAGCAGACAGGGGGATACTGAAGCTTTCTTT CASSRQGDTEAFF
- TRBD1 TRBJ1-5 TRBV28 TGTGCCAGCAGGGGACAGGGGGGGCAGCCCCAGCATTTT CASRGQGGQPQHF
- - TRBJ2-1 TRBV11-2 TGTGCCAGCAGCGAAATCCCCCGGACTACCTACAATGAGCAGTTCTTC CASSEIPRTTYNEQFF
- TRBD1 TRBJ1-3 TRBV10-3 TGTGCCATCTTTGGAGGGGGCGACTTTTACTCTGGAAACACCATATATTTT CAIFGGGDFYSGNTIYF
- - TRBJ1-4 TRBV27 TGTGCCAGCAGAGAAAGACGGGAAACAATACCAACTAATGAAAAACTGTTTTTT CASRERRETIPTNEKLFF
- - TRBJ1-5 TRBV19 TGTGCCAGTAGCCCCCCGGACGCCCCGGGTCAGCCCCAGCATTTT CASSPPDAPGQPQHF
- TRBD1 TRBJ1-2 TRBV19 TGTGCCAGTAGTCCCGACAGGGGGCGTCTCTATGGCTACACCTTC CASSPDRGRLYGYTF
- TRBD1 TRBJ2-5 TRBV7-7 TGTGCTAGCAGCTCTATAAAGACAGGGATTGGGGAGACCCAGTACTTC CASSSIKTGIGETQYF
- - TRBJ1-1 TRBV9 TGTGCCAGCAGCGCCCGACTAGGGTTGAACACTGAAGCTTTCTTT CASSARLGLNTEAFF
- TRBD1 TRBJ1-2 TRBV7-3 TGTGCCAGCAGTCCGGGACAGGGGTTAGGCTACACCTTC CASSPGQGLGYTF
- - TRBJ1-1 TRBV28 TGTGCCAGCAGGCCGGCCCCAGGTTTGAACACTGAAGCTTTCTTT CASRPAPGLNTEAFF
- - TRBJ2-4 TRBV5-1 TGCGCCAGCAGCTTGGCCTTTTTCACGAAGGACGGCAAAAACATTCAGTACTTC CASSLAFFTKDGKNIQYF
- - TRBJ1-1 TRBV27 TGTGCCAGCAGTTCCCCCACAGAGGGAGGCACTGAAGCTTTCTTT CASSSPTEGGTEAFF
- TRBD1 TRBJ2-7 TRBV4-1 TGCGCCAGCAGCCAAGTAGGACGGACAGGCCTCAACGAGCAGTACTTC CASSQVGRTGLNEQYF
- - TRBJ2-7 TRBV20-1 TGCAGTGCTAGTCCCCGGGACGGGACCTACGAGCAGTACTTC CSASPRDGTYEQYF
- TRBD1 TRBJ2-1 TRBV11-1 TGTGCCAGCACCCGGGTAAGGACAGGAGAAGACAATGAGCAGTTCTTC CASTRVRTGEDNEQFF
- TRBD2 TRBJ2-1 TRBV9 TGTGCCAGCAGCACCTTAGCGGGAGGCAGCTACAATGAGCAGTTCTTC CASSTLAGGSYNEQFF
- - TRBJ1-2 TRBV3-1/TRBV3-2 TGTGCCAGCAGCCAAGCGAGGGGGGGGTATGGCTACACCTTC CASSQARGGYGYTF
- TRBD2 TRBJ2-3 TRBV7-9 TGTGCCAGCAGCTCTAGACTAGCGGGCTCTAGCACAGATACGCAGTATTTT CASSSRLAGSSTDTQYF
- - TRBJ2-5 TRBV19 TGTGCCAGTGACGTTGGGGGATTCCAAGAGACCCAGTACTTC CASDVGGFQETQYF
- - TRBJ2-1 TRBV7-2 TGTGCCAGCAGCGCCACTACCAACTCCTACAATGAGCAGTTCTTC CASSATTNSYNEQFF
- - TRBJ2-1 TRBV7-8 TGTGCCAGCAGCTTAATCGGGGGATCGATCAAGGAGCAGTTCTTC CASSLIGGSIKEQFF
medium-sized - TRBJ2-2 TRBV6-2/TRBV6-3 TGTGCCAGCAGTGGGACGGTCCCCGGGGAGCTGTTTTTT CASSGTVPGELFF
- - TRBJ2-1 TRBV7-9 TGTGCCAGCAGCTCCTCCGCCCCGACTCATTACAATGAGCAGTTCTTC CASSSSAPTHYNEQFF